Each of the 14 T cell receptor beta chains below was sequenced from the same sample in a study of T cell changes during pregnancy in multiple sclerosis. This table comes from immunoSEQ multiplex PCR, and its TCRdb copy is limited to in-frame clones, with some not included. The data hold about 53,000 clones, with 92% observed a single time. Here the sequenced sample was CD4+ T cells from peripheral blood mononuclear cells, taken in the third trimester of pregnancy. The receptors stem from a female donor with multiple sclerosis, enrolled in a pregnancy study.

This chain uses TRBV5-1 with TRBJ2-5, with D possibly matching TRBD2 (5 bases). The germline V and J ends were trimmed by 0 bases and 4 bases, with 16 bases remaining between them. CDR1 and CDR2 (germline): SGHRS, YFSETQ. The CDR3 is 16 residues long. The DNA of the CDR3 is TGCGCCAGCAGCTTGGACTACCCGGGGAGCGGAGAGACCCAGTACTTC. It is translated as CASSLDYPGSGETQYF.

DNA of the CDR3: TGTGCCAGCAGCGATAGCGGGGGGGAGGAGACCCAGTACTTC. This sequence encodes CASSDSGGEETQYF. The gene calls are TRBV7-3 and TRBJ2-5; 11 nucleotides align to TRBD2. The V and J ends lost 5 bases and 5 bases, in that order; junction bases with no gene match: 4. CDR3 length: 14 residues. Germline CDR1 SGHTA, CDR2 FQGTGA.

This clone appeared a few times. The chain links TRBV19 to TRBJ1-1; D unclear. The V and J ends lost 4 bases and 4 bases respectively, with 7 bases between them. The germline gives CDR1 LNHDA, CDR2 SQIVND (reference sequence). The CDR3 runs 12 residues. CDR3 nucleotide sequence: TGTGCCAGTAGTACGGTACTCACTGAAGCTTTCTTT. As protein: CASSTVLTEAFF.

The chain uses TRBV27 and TRBJ1-6; D is unclear. Germline lookup yields CDR1 MNHEY and CDR2 SMNVEV (reference sequence). Trimming removed 1 base from V and 8 bases from J, with 6 bases in between. The CDR3 totals 13 residues. The CDR3 bases are TGTGCCAGCAGTTTATTATCGGATTCACCCCTCCACTTT. It yields the protein CASSLLSDSPLHF.

V and J are TRBV6-1 and TRBJ2-3, with unresolved D. Germline V gives CDR1 MNHNS, CDR2 SASEGT. The CDR3 sequence is 14 residues long. Deletions cut 4 bases from V and 4 bases from J, with 12 bases between. CDR3 bases: TGTGCCAGCAGTGCATCAAGTGGGCCAGATACGCAGTATTTT. Translating it yields CASSASSGPDTQYF.

J is TRBJ2-3 and V is TRBV30; D not certain. Trimming pared 2 bases from V and 6 bases from J, leaving 15 bases between. This CDR3 has 14 residues. Looked up from germline, CDR1 is GTSNPN and CDR2 is SVGIG (reference sequence). Here the CDR3 reads CAWSSRPSGDTQYF. The CDR3 DNA is TGTGCCTGGAGTTCAAGGCCTTCAGGCGATACGCAGTATTTT.

V usage is TRBV5-4 and J usage is TRBJ1-6; D gene ambiguous. Germline V gives CDR1 SGHNT, CDR2 YYREEE (reference sequence). The germline V and J ends were trimmed by 0 bases and 0 bases, with 7 bases remaining between them. The CDR3 has 16 residues. The CDR3 DNA follows: TGTGCCAGCAGCTTGGGCGGGAGCTCCTATAATTCACCCCTCCACTTT. This gives the protein CASSLGGSSYNSPLHF.

The V gene is TRBV27, the J gene TRBJ2-7, with a possible D match to TRBD1 (6 bases). V was clipped by 0 bases and J by 1 base, with 10 bases between them. CDR1 is MNHEY and CDR2 is SMNVEV in the germline V gene (reference sequence). This CDR3 is built from 15 residues. Written as DNA, the CDR3 is TGTGCCAGCAGTTTATCGGCAGGGGCATCCTACGAGCAGTACTTC. It encodes CASSLSAGASYEQYF.

The count of this clone is one. J is TRBJ2-3 and V is TRBV7-6; D is possibly TRBD1 (5 bases). V lost 2 bases and J lost 2, with 11 bases in between. Germline assignment: CDR1 SGHVS and CDR2 FNYEAQ. The CDR3 is 15 residues long. The CDR3 region is CASSLNPGNTDTQYF. The DNA for the CDR3 is TGTGCCAGCAGCTTAAACCCAGGGAACACAGATACGCAGTATTTT.

The chain carries TRBV7-8 and TRBJ2-7; TRBD2 matches 14 bases. The J segment lost 5 bases and the V segment lost 5 bases, leaving 8 bases of the junction unmatched. Germline V gene lookup returns CDR1 SGHVS and CDR2 FQNEAQ. This CDR3 has 16 amino acids. Here the CDR3 reads CASSLPTSGGGDEQYF. DNA for the CDR3: TGTGCCAGCAGCCTTCCGACTAGCGGGGGGGGTGACGAGCAGTACTTC.

The genes are TRBV5-4 and TRBJ1-2, with TRBD1 as a possible D gene (5 bases). CDR1 and CDR2 (germline): SGHNT, YYREEE (reference sequence). The CDR3 extends over 13 amino acids. V was clipped by 0 bases and J by 5 bases, with 8 bases between them. The CDR3 here is CASSLEDSYGYTF. The CDR3 DNA is TGTGCCAGCAGCTTGGAAGACAGTTATGGCTACACCTTC.

The chain recombines TRBV7-2 with TRBJ2-2; perhaps TRBD1 as D (6 bases). Germline V CDR1 and CDR2: SGHTA, FQGNSA. The CDR3 is made up of 16 amino acids. The V gene lost 6 bases and the J gene lost 4 bases, with 18 bases spanning the gap. Here the CDR3 reads CASSWKGGPTTGELFF. Written as DNA, the CDR3 is TGTGCCAGCAGTTGGAAAGGGGGTCCAACCACCGGGGAGCTGTTTTTT.

In this sample, this clone turned up once. The rearrangement uses TRBV19 and TRBJ1-5, with D unresolved. The CDR3 spans 12 residues. V was pared by 3 bases and J by 4 bases, with 4 bases between. Germline CDR1 is LNHDA and CDR2 is SQIVND (reference sequence). The CDR3 DNA is TGTGCCAGTAGTATCCGGAATCAGCCCCAGCATTTT. Encoded protein: CASSIRNQPQHF. The entire variable domain, with the rest obtained from reference TRBV19 and TRBJ1-5, is as follows: DGGITQSPKYLFRKEGQNVTLSCEQNLNHDAMYWYRQDPGQGLRLIYYSQIVNDFQKGDIAEGYSVSREKKESFPLTVTSAQKNPTAFYLCASSIRNQPQHFGDGTRLSIL.

The chain has TRBV5-1 and TRBJ2-5; tentatively, D is TRBD1 (5 bases). Looked up from germline, CDR1 is SGHRS and CDR2 is YFSETQ. This CDR3 has 13 amino acids. Deletions cut 4 bases from V and 4 bases from J, with 11 bases between. The CDR3 DNA follows: TGCGCCAGCAGCCCTGGGGCAGCAGAGACCCAGTACTTC. Its protein product is CASSPGAAETQYF.